This T cell receptor (beta chain) was sequenced during a study of blood T cell repertoires in COVID-19. Study information: Samples taken during acute and convalescent COVID-19 were collected in the United States, Italy and Spain. Sources were T cells, B-cell-depleted T cells, or PBMCs; the material itself was cDNA or gDNA.

Per the original methods: Amplified reference gene primers provided the basis for estimating nucleated cell counts. Profiled with immunoSEQ multiplex PCR; TCRdb holds only in-frame clones, not every one. Clonal size and the V and J genes are those of that table, whereas D and trimming came from the DNA. This sample yields 89,000 or so clones, of which approximately 81% are seen a single time; 35% to 40% belongs to the top ten. The V end was cut by 2 bases, the J end by 4 bases, with 21 bases between. The CDR3 is made up of 17 amino acids. Germline-derived CDR1 and CDR2 are MNHEY and SVGEGT. This TCR was sampled from a man aged 80 or over with acute or convalescent COVID-19. This chain connects TRBV6-2 or TRBV6-3 to TRBJ2-7; perhaps TRBD2 as D (5 bases). Sequencing used peripheral blood. This CDR3 reads CASSYDTHRAGQYEQYF. Here the CDR3 DNA reads TGTGCCAGCAGTTACGACACACATCGGGCGGGTCAGTACGAGCAGTACTTC.